The 5 T cell receptor beta chains given below trace back to one sample, sequenced in a study of blood T cell repertoires in COVID-19. TCRdb's copy holds only in-frame clones and misses some; the assay was immunoSEQ multiplex PCR. The sample carries around 240,000 clones, about nine tenths recorded once. What was sequenced was PBMCs or T cells enriched from blood (not recorded which). Receptors originate from a human donor in a cohort exposed to, infected with or recovered from COVID-19 (not recorded which). The donor label of this sample is uncertain.

The chain combines TRBV30 with TRBJ2-2, with D unclear. This CDR3 has 13 amino acids. In germline, CDR1 is GTSNPN, CDR2 SVGIG (reference sequence). Trimming pared 1 base from V and 4 bases from J, leaving 7 bases between. CDR3 in DNA: TGTGCCTGGAGTGCACTTACCACCGGGGAGCTGTTTTTT. It specifies CAWSALTTGELFF.

The chain joins TRBV18 to TRBJ1-4; D unresolved. Germline V gives CDR1 KGHSH, CDR2 LQKENI. The ends were cut back, 3 bases at V and 10 bases at J, with 18 bases in the middle. This CDR3 has 15 amino acids. In DNA form, the CDR3 reads TGTGCCAGCTCACCCTTCCCGCCCCCCTCCGGAAAACTGTTTTTT. This gives the protein CASSPFPPPSGKLFF.

The gene calls are TRBV7-9 and TRBJ2-2; unclear D gene. With 5 bases removed from V and 1 base from J, the gap between germline ends came to 14 bases. There are 16 residues in the CDR3. CDR1 is SEHNR and CDR2 is FQNEAQ in the germline V gene (reference sequence). In DNA, the CDR3 is TGTGCCAGCAGCCCCGGTACGGTCCTGAACACCGGGGAGCTGTTTTTT. Its protein is CASSPGTVLNTGELFF. Full variable domain (missing parts from reference TRBV7-9 and TRBJ2-2): DTGVSQNPRHKITKRGQNVTFRCDPISEHNRLYWYRQTLGQGPEFLTYFQNEAQLEKSRLLSDRFSAERPKGSFSTLEIQRTEQGDSAMYLCASSPGTVLNTGELFFGEGSRLTVL.

Only a few counts were recorded for this clone. The rearrangement uses TRBV7-2 and TRBJ1-2; D is undetermined. This CDR3 spans 12 amino acids. The ends were cut back, 2 bases at V and 11 bases at J, with 12 bases in the middle. Germline V gene lookup returns CDR1 SGHTA and CDR2 FQGNSA. The CDR3 reads CASSLQQARYTF. CDR3 coding DNA: TGTGCCAGCAGCTTACAGCAGGCCCGATACACCTTC.

The CDR3 region has the DNA TGTGCCAGCAGCTTATTGGGACAGGGGGCGAGCGGAAACACCATATATTTT. As protein: CASSLLGQGASGNTIYF. The chain couples TRBV7-9 to TRBJ1-3; TRBD1 matches 12 bases. Losses at the gene ends were 2 bases for V and 4 bases for J; bases not matched to a gene: 6. Germline V gives CDR1 SEHNR, CDR2 FQNEAQ (reference sequence). The CDR3 contains 17 residues. The full variable domain, completed using reference TRBV7-9 and TRBJ1-3, is DTGVSQNPRHKITKRGQNVTFRCDPISEHNRLYWYRQTLGQGPEFLTYFQNEAQLEKSRLLSDRFSAERPKGSFSTLEIQRTEQGDSAMYLCASSLLGQGASGNTIYFGEGSWLTVV.